This TCR beta chain came from a study of technical replicates of blood from several donors. This clone was found once. Germline trimming cut 4 bases from V and 6 bases from J; bases unmatched to any gene: 4. The germline V gene encodes CDR1 GTSNPN and CDR2 SVGIG (reference sequence). This CDR3 contains 12 residues. Assay: immunoSEQ multiplex PCR; the TCRdb copy retains only in-frame clones and omits some. The sample includes tens of thousands of clones, 85% to 95% of them seen just once. Sequenced material: T cells isolated from PBMCs. V is TRBV30 and J is TRBJ2-7, with TRBD1 matching over 9 bases. This receptor was taken from a human donor in good health. CDR3 in DNA: TGTGCCTGGACCCGGGACAGGGTCGAGCAGTACTTC. It translates to CAWTRDRVEQYF.